The rows below give T cell receptor beta chains drawn from one sample of a study of blood T cell repertoires in COVID-19. Measured with immunoSEQ multiplex PCR; TCRdb has only the in-frame clones, and not every one. Counted here are approximately 230,000 clones, about 80% occurring once; the ten biggest clones make up nearly 9%. The sample consisted of peripheral blood. The receptors shown here come from an older man with acute or convalescent COVID-19. The CDR3 runs from the conserved cysteine through the conserved F or W. Fields, in order: V gene, clone size, D gene, J gene, CDR3 protein, CDR3 DNA. The D gene is left open where the match is weak. Some rows mark clone size as missing; the rest say once, few, many or name a class of expanded clone.

TRBV2	.	.	TRBJ1-1	CASQLGGAMNTEAFF	TGTGCCAGCCAGCTAGGGGGTGCAATGAACACTGAAGCTTTCTTT
TRBV5-1	.	.	TRBJ2-6	CASSTTGLTGSGANVLTF	TGCGCCAGCAGCACTACGGGACTTACGGGCTCTGGGGCCAACGTCCTGACTTTC
TRBV6-2/TRBV6-3	.	.	TRBJ2-3	CASSSYRQKNTDTQYF	TGTGCCAGCAGTTCCTACAGACAGAAAAACACAGATACGCAGTATTTT
TRBV15	once	.	TRBJ1-2	CATSRKPGHQYGYTF	TGTGCCACCAGCAGAAAGCCGGGACACCAGTATGGCTACACCTTC
TRBV6-5	.	TRBD1	TRBJ1-2	CAIAWTGDYGYTF	TGTGCCATTGCCTGGACAGGGGACTATGGCTACACCTTC
TRBV6-5	.	TRBD1	TRBJ2-7	CATQGAKPYEQYF	TGTGCCACACAGGGGGCGAAACCCTACGAGCAGTACTTC
TRBV27	.	.	TRBJ1-1	CASSFRQGNTEAFF	TGTGCCAGCAGTTTTAGGCAGGGAAACACTGAAGCTTTCTTT
TRBV5-1	.	TRBD1	TRBJ1-2	CASSLGGQGYGYTF	TGCGCCAGCAGCTTGGGAGGACAGGGCTATGGCTACACCTTC
TRBV5-1	.	TRBD1	TRBJ2-1	CASSLLPGQGYNEQFF	TGCGCCAGCAGCCTCCTACCGGGACAGGGTTACAATGAGCAGTTCTTC
TRBV19	few	.	TRBJ2-2	CASSKVTGSNTGELFF	TGTGCCAGTAGTAAGGTCACAGGGAGTAACACCGGGGAGCTGTTTTTT
TRBV2	.	TRBD2	TRBJ2-5	CASSLRLAGTETQYF	TGTGCCAGCAGTCTTCGACTAGCGGGAACGGAGACCCAGTACTTC
TRBV6-5	.	TRBD1	TRBJ2-1	CASRADRKYNEQFF	TGTGCCAGCAGAGCGGACAGGAAATACAATGAGCAGTTCTTC
TRBV29-1	.	.	TRBJ2-3	CSVEARLADTQYF	TGCAGCGTTGAAGCACGACTAGCAGATACGCAGTATTTT
TRBV6-4	.	TRBD2	TRBJ2-3	CASSDRAGGDTQYF	TGTGCCAGCAGTGACAGGGCGGGAGGAGATACGCAGTATTTT
TRBV5-1	.	.	TRBJ1-1	CASSFKSGSGGTEAFF	TGCGCCAGCAGCTTTAAATCAGGGTCGGGTGGGACTGAAGCTTTCTTT
TRBV4-1	.	TRBD1	TRBJ1-5	CASSQDWWTGRQPQHF	TGCGCCAGCAGCCAAGATTGGTGGACAGGGCGTCAGCCCCAGCATTTT
TRBV5-1	once	TRBD1	TRBJ1-2	CASSSGGPGQGPYYGYTF	TGCGCCAGCAGCTCGGGCGGTCCGGGACAGGGCCCATACTATGGCTACACCTTC
TRBV18	.	TRBD1	TRBJ2-6	CASSTGTGSGANVLTF	TGTGCCAGCTCAACCGGGACAGGGTCTGGGGCCAACGTCCTGACTTTC
TRBV4-1	few	.	TRBJ1-6	CASSQDQSQGMLLLSNSPLHF	TGCGCCAGCAGCCAAGATCAGAGCCAGGGGATGCTTCTCTTAAGTAATTCACCCCTCCACTTT
TRBV14	.	.	TRBJ1-4	CASSQGRDTGEEKLFF	TGTGCCAGCAGCCAAGGACGGGACACCGGGGAGGAAAAACTGTTTTTT
TRBV24-1	.	.	TRBJ1-2	CATSGQEGPGGYTF	TGTGCCACCTCCGGGCAGGAAGGCCCGGGAGGCTACACCTTC
TRBV24-1	.	TRBD1	TRBJ1-1	CATTQRGRKAFF	TGTGCCACCACTCAAAGGGGGCGTAAAGCTTTCTTT
TRBV19	once	.	TRBJ1-1	CASRRGLMNTEAFF	TGTGCCAGTAGGAGGGGACTCATGAACACTGAAGCTTTCTTT
TRBV12-3/TRBV12-4	few	.	TRBJ1-1	CASRGYLGLFF	TGTGCCAGCAGGGGCTACCTTGGGCTTTTCTTT
TRBV28	.	.	TRBJ1-1	CASSFGGVMNTEAFF	TGTGCCAGCAGTTTCGGGGGAGTCATGAACACTGAAGCTTTCTTT
TRBV6-1	.	TRBD2	TRBJ2-2	CASSEPPSGRARSTGELFF	TGTGCCAGCAGTGAACCCCCTAGCGGGAGGGCCAGGAGCACCGGGGAGCTGTTTTTT
TRBV5-1	.	TRBD1	TRBJ1-6	CASSSTGVVSPLHF	TGCGCCAGCAGCTCGACAGGGGTAGTTTCACCCCTCCACTTT
TRBV23-1	.	.	TRBJ2-7	CASSQGYGAEPYEQYF	TGCGCCAGCAGTCAAGGATATGGGGCAGAACCTTACGAGCAGTACTTC
TRBV4-1	.	TRBD1	TRBJ1-5	CASSQATGGMPQHF	TGCGCCAGCAGCCAAGCTACAGGGGGAATGCCCCAGCATTTT
TRBV5-1	few	TRBD1	TRBJ1-2	CASSGFSGGTGYTF	TGCGCCAGCAGCGGATTTTCAGGGGGCACTGGCTACACCTTC
TRBV3-1/TRBV3-2	once	TRBD2	TRBJ2-1	CASSQGRGLAPTEQFF	TGTGCCAGCAGCCAAGGAAGAGGACTAGCTCCGACTGAGCAGTTCTTC
TRBV27	.	.	TRBJ1-2	CASSLSPPGIYGYTF	TGTGCCAGCAGTTTATCCCCCCCAGGAATCTATGGCTACACCTTC
TRBV18	few	TRBD1	TRBJ1-6	CASSSTGGGSPLHF	TGTGCCAGCTCATCGACAGGGGGTGGTTCACCCCTCCACTTT
TRBV27	.	.	TRBJ1-1	CASSSPSGGLNTEAFF	TGTGCCAGCAGTTCCCCCTCGGGAGGCCTGAACACTGAAGCTTTCTTT
TRBV5-1	.	.	TRBJ1-4	CASSSLGRGANEKLFF	TGCGCCAGCAGCTCCCTCGGCAGGGGAGCTAATGAAAAACTGTTTTTT
TRBV19	.	.	TRBJ1-6	CASSIMTENSPLHF	TGTGCCAGTAGTATAATGACGGAGAATTCACCCCTCCACTTT
TRBV2	.	.	TRBJ1-2	CASSDFARVTSMYGYTF	TGTGCCAGCAGTGATTTTGCCAGGGTAACTTCTATGTATGGCTACACCTTC
TRBV11-3	.	.	TRBJ2-2	CASSFSPGELFF	TGTGCCAGCAGCTTTAGCCCCGGGGAGCTGTTTTTT
TRBV5-1	.	.	TRBJ1-1	CASSLLSGDVTEAFF	TGCGCCAGCAGCTTGTTATCAGGGGATGTAACTGAAGCTTTCTTT
TRBV18	.	TRBD1	TRBJ1-2	CASSEGADGYTF	TGTGCCAGCTCCGAGGGGGCGGATGGCTACACCTTC
TRBV10-2	.	.	TRBJ2-3	CASSEAGPTDTQYF	TGCGCCAGCAGTGAAGCGGGTCCCACAGATACGCAGTATTTT
TRBV6-5	.	.	TRBJ1-1	CASSRGLGTEAFF	TGTGCCAGCAGTAGGGGTTTGGGCACTGAAGCTTTCTTT
TRBV25-1	.	TRBD1	TRBJ1-4	CASSESYYRDRKEKLFF	TGTGCCAGCAGTGAATCGTATTACCGGGACAGGAAGGAAAAACTGTTTTTT
TRBV18	few	.	TRBJ1-2	CASSPPAQNYGYTF	TGTGCCAGCTCACCTCCGGCACAGAACTATGGCTACACCTTC
TRBV19	once	TRBD1	TRBJ2-3	CASSDRQGVFTDTQYF	TGTGCCAGTAGTGACCGACAGGGGGTTTTCACAGATACGCAGTATTTT
TRBV10-3	.	.	TRBJ1-6	CAISEWQGKNSPLHF	TGTGCCATCAGTGAATGGCAGGGAAAAAATTCACCCCTCCACTTT
TRBV7-9	.	.	TRBJ1-6	CASSSPGRLDSLLHF	TGTGCCAGCAGCTCCCCCGGGAGACTGGATTCACTCCTCCACTTT
TRBV18	.	.	TRBJ1-1	CASSLKGVLTAQAFF	TGTGCCAGCTCACTAAAGGGGGTCTTGACGGCACAAGCTTTCTTT
TRBV5-4	.	.	TRBJ1-6	CASSLETGVRNSPLHF	TGTGCCAGCAGCTTAGAAACAGGTGTCCGCAATTCACCCCTCCACTTT
TRBV5-5	.	.	TRBJ1-1	CASSSSTGWDTEAFF	TGTGCCAGCAGCTCCTCGACGGGGTGGGACACTGAAGCTTTCTTT
TRBV27	.	.	TRBJ1-2	CASSFLGQGLGYTF	TGTGCCAGCAGTTTCCTGGGGCAGGGACTGGGCTACACCTTC
TRBV4-1	.	.	TRBJ2-3	CASSQDRGLSTDTQYF	TGCGCCAGCAGCCAAGATCGTGGGCTTAGCACAGATACGCAGTATTTT
TRBV11-2	.	.	TRBJ1-2	CASSPRQARVNYGYTF	TGTGCCAGCAGCCCCAGGCAGGCTCGAGTTAACTATGGCTACACCTTC
TRBV27	few	.	TRBJ2-2	CASSSGAGELFF	TGTGCCAGCAGTTCAGGGGCCGGGGAGCTGTTTTTT
TRBV7-2	.	TRBD2	TRBJ2-1	CASSARTSGGAYNEQFF	TGTGCCAGCAGCGCCAGGACTAGCGGGGGGGCCTACAATGAGCAGTTCTTC
TRBV5-4	few	TRBD1	TRBJ2-7	CASSRTGLDEQYF	TGTGCCAGCAGTCGGACAGGGCTCGATGAGCAGTACTTC
TRBV4-1	few	.	TRBJ1-4	CASSPPGSREKLFF	TGCGCCAGCAGCCCCCCGGGATCCAGGGAAAAACTGTTTTTT
TRBV2	.	TRBD2	TRBJ2-1	CASSPPWGEGPNEQFF	TGTGCCAGCAGCCCCCCTTGGGGGGAGGGCCCCAATGAGCAGTTCTTC
TRBV18	once	TRBD1	TRBJ1-4	CASSPPGTVLEKLFF	TGTGCCAGCTCACCACCTGGGACAGTCCTCGAAAAACTGTTTTTT
TRBV28	.	TRBD2	TRBJ2-4	CASSPTSGGTIQYF	TGTGCCAGCAGCCCTACTAGCGGGGGGACCATTCAGTACTTC